This section outlines one T cell receptor beta chain sequence together with its context. The sample's treatment: around 19 received Ad26.COV2.S at low or high dose, single or two shots; roughly five received placebo; per-sample allocation not given. Samples were taken on day 63 after the first vaccine or placebo injection. Boston supplied an adult donor aged 18-55 years. An Ad26 vector that expressed Wuhan-strain SARS-CoV-2 spike constituted the vaccine. These data belong to a study of Ad26.COV2.S vaccination and SARS-CoV-2 variants. Germline CDR1 and CDR2: SGHVS and FNYEAQ. V shed 1 base and J shed 2 bases, with 11 bases lying between them. The CDR3 is made up of 16 amino acids. Assay: immunoSEQ multiplex PCR; the TCRdb copy retains only in-frame clones and omits some. The table records about 480,000 clones, around 88% of them present only once.

This TCR derives from a person between 18 and 59 years old who received the Ad26.COV2.S COVID-19 vaccine or a placebo. This specimen was peripheral blood, taken in a trial of Ad26.COV2.S vaccine versus placebo. J is TRBJ2-2 and V is TRBV7-6, with D possibly TRBD1 on 5 matching bases. This CDR3 is CASSLVVRANTGELFF. The CDR3 coding sequence is TGTGCCAGCAGCTTAGTAGTCAGGGCAAACACCGGGGAGCTGTTTTTT.